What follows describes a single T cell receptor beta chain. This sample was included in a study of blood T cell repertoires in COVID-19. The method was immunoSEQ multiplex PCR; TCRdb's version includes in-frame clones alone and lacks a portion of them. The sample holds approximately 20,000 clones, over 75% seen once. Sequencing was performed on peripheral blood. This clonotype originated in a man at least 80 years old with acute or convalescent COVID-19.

CDR3 region: CASSAKGVANTEAFF. The DNA of the CDR3 is TGCGCCAGCAGTGCGAAGGGAGTGGCCAACACTGAAGCTTTCTTT. V and J are TRBV5-1 and TRBJ1-1; no clear D. V was pared by 5 bases and J by 2 bases, with 16 bases between. This CDR3 comprises 15 residues. Germline loops: CDR1 SGHRS, CDR2 YFSETQ.